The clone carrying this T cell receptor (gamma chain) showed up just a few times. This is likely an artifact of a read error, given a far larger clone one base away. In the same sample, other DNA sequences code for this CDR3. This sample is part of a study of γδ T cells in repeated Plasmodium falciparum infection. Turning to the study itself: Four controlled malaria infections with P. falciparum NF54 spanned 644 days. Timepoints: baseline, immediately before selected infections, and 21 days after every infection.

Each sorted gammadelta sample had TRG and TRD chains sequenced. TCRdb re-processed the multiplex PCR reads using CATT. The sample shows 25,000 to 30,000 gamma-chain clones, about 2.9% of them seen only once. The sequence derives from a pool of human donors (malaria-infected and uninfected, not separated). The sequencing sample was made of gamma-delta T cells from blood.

The CDR3 spells CALWETQDYYKKLF. The CDR3 DNA reads TGTGCCTTGTGGGAGACCCAAGATTATTATAAGAAACTCTTT. V gene TRGV9 combines with J gene TRGJ1 or TRGJ2. As TCRdb names no J gene, one was assigned here on the basis of a DNA match to germline. Looked up from germline, CDR1 is GITISATS and CDR2 is ISYDGTV (reference sequence). Trimming at V came to 3 bases and at J to 2 bases, leaving 7 bases not matched to a gene. The CDR3 contains 14 residues.